This T cell receptor (beta chain) was identified in a study of cytomegalovirus exposure and HLA in healthy donors (TCRdb year 2017). Background on the whole study: In an earlier analysis of fewer than 750 of the donors, about 260 Gb of sequence data and some 120 million unique TCR beta sequences from some 170 million T cells were reported. Using immunosequencing, the study profiled T cell repertoires from around 670 subjects and related those repertoires to cytomegalovirus serostatus. Among almost 400 genotyped donors of the cohort, an average of approximately 240,000 unique TCR beta nucleotide sequences were sequenced per donor, around 20% of them non-productive. Among the roughly 400 genotyped donors, about 85% belonged to the genetic ancestry cluster associated with self-reported Caucasian donors. A later genetic analysis took genome-wide SNP genotypes for about 65% of the roughly 670 donors and used that subset as a discovery cohort. Roughly 300 gigabases of sequencing data and 91 million or so unique TCR sequences made up an early release that covered fewer than 650 HLA-typed donors. To study patterns of TCR occurrence, a later analysis re-analyzed previously published TCR beta repertoires from more than 550 donors and added high-resolution HLA genotyping. In the later analysis, no new phenotypic data were used to find candidate immune exposures; instead, reliance was placed on TCR beta sequences and their occurrence across donors. Every repertoire in the discovery cohort had been generated on one and the same sequencing platform. Both class I and class II loci were covered by HLA typing, at four-digit resolution. An earlier analysis of 587 of the donors applied high-throughput TCR beta sequencing to assess whether each TCR beta V gene segment acted as functional or pseudogenic. Typing coverage differed by locus: A, B, C, DRB1 and DQB1 were typed in about 629-640 donors, DQA1 in 500 to 550, DPA1 in some 570, and DPB1 in approximately 450. Donor age, sex, ethnicity and CMV serostatus were collected together with the repertoire data. A handful of DR-DQ haplotypes were handled as single units for association and clustering because linkage in the cohort was strong. A separate validation cohort of 100 to 150 different subjects was used in addition to the roughly 670-subject first cohort. The study combined high-throughput TCR immunosequencing, statistical association of individual TCRs with disease status, and machine learning to predict cytomegalovirus infection status. The study aimed to test whether cataloging public T cell receptors could reveal signatures of past pathogen exposure. Results and caveats for the whole study, not just this receptor: Presence/absence analyses assumed roughly uniform sequencing depth across donors, an assumption that may not hold. Three of the identified cytomegalovirus-associated TCR beta chains were confirmed in vitro to be specific for cytomegalovirus antigens. Cytomegalovirus status was reported to be diagnosed by the classifier with high specificity and sensitivity in both the original and validation cohorts. Because the 87-base-pair reads could not distinguish some IMGT-functional V segments, including TRBV6-2 and TRBV6-3, those segments were excluded. A cluster of highly shared sequence variants was judged likely to be a technical artifact of the sequencing pipeline. The study listed 164 TCR beta chains as associated with cytomegalovirus. CMV serostatus was the only immune exposure information available for the cohort. In a later analysis, the rate of TCR association differed among HLA loci, with DRB1 alleles having the most associated TCRs and HLA-C alleles having the fewest. In this cohort, only TCR beta chains were sequenced, and detectable features were limited by the absence of alpha or paired-chain data. Because some donors lacked HLA typing at each locus, the association tests relied only on the typed subset. Specific HLA alleles were associated with over 15,000 TCR beta sequences at a false discovery rate of 0.05 in a later analysis. In a later genetic analysis, a missense DCLRE1C variant was associated with V-gene and J-gene trimming of TCR beta chains, and the association was replicated in an independent cohort. Several of the top co-occurrence clusters appeared to be linked to parvovirus B19, influenza, CMV and Epstein-Barr virus, according to a later analysis. According to a later analysis, most CMV-associated TCR beta chains appeared to be HLA-restricted, and the HLA associations seemed to be driven largely by CMV exposure. According to a later genetic analysis, donors in an Asian-associated ancestry cluster had fewer N-insertions in productive TCRs than the roughly 660-donor mean. When HLA alleles, especially DR and DQ, strongly co-occurred, TCR associations were difficult to assign to individual alleles. A further reported finding was that TCR beta sequences accurately predicted the HLA-A and HLA-B alleles for most subjects in the first cohort. In an earlier analysis of some 640 of the donors, most TCR beta V segments were observed in productive rearrangements about 87% or about 30% of the time, broadly matching IMGT annotations. It was suggested by the authors that the approach could potentially be generalized to other disease states and immunological phenotypes. Across donors, most TCR sequences were observed very rarely, whereas some public TCRs were present in many individuals. A later analysis found that HLA-associated TCR beta chains were more clonally expanded and had lower generation probabilities than equally common non-associated chains. Because counts were too low, roughly 17 rarely observed V segments, including chromosome 9 orphons, were left out of the earlier analysis of some 600 of the donors. Linkage disequilibrium might explain the correlated functional status among segregating V segments, but an unknown experimental factor could not be ruled out.

Germline trimming: 5 bases from V, 3 bases from J; junction bases outside gene matches: 10. In the germline V gene, CDR1 corresponds to MDHEN and CDR2 to SYDVKM. Its CDR3 holds 17 amino acids, cysteine through phenylalanine. Only the CDR3 portion is preserved as DNA: 51 bases, with reading frame beginning at the first base. The library was obtained by the immunoSEQ multiplex PCR assay. The multiplex PCR relied on a mix of 60 forward primers for TCR Vbeta segments and 13 reverse primers for TCR Jbeta segments. The CDR3 region of rearranged TCR beta genes was amplified from genomic DNA by a multiplex PCR assay. The amplified TCR beta libraries were sequenced on the Illumina HiSeq System as 87-base-pair reads. The authors processed their data as follows. In a later analysis, about 80 million unique TCR beta chains were counted across the 690 or so repertoires, and roughly 10 million of these chains were shared by at least two donors. Raw reads were error-corrected and collapsed into unique sequences with a nearest-neighbor algorithm that merged closely related sequences to remove PCR and sequencing errors. Alignment of CDR3 sequences to IMGT reference sequences was used to assign V, D and J gene segments. Each retained sequence needed at least a six-nucleotide match to both a V gene segment and a J gene segment. Rearrangements were called productive when the CDR3 lacked stop codons and stayed in frame with V and J; all others were non-productive. Following IMGT convention, CDR3 was defined as the stretch from the second conserved V-encoded cysteine up to the conserved J-encoded phenylalanine. In an earlier analysis of approximately 590 of the donors, sequences lacking an unambiguous match to a single V gene segment were excluded. An earlier analysis of over 450 of the donors classified V segments as functional when productive rearrangements were above 56.7% and as segregating when the standard deviation between donors was above 5%. A statistical classification framework was built for diagnosing cytomegalovirus status from the catalog of TCR beta chain sequences. In a later analysis, TCR nucleotide sequences were compared against IMGT/GENE-DB human TR gene sequences so that V and J genes could be assigned. In a later analysis, CDR3 sequences and most-parsimonious VDJ recombination scenarios were assigned using the TCRdist pipeline. In a later analysis, each TCR beta chain was defined by its CDR3 amino acid sequence together with its V-gene family, and reads lacking a unique V-gene family were excluded. As a way to deal with suspected cross-contamination and a sequencing artifact, a later analysis dropped approximately 570 nucleotide sequences that were highly shared and had low generation probability. For each public chain, a later analysis derived a clonal expansion index from normalized ranks of inferred template counts within each repertoire. In a later analysis, generation probabilities were computed with a VDJ recombination model fitted to out-of-frame rearrangements, and the resulting probabilities were checked against IGoR. A later analysis scored TCR-TCR, TCR-HLA and TCR-CMV co-occurrence with hypergeometric tests, applying a repertoire-size bias correction to TCR pairs. False discovery rates were estimated in a later analysis by permuting HLA or CMV assignments 20 times. In a later analysis, co-occurring TCRs were grouped with DBSCAN, and TCRdist sequence similarity was added when clustering was performed within HLA-allele-positive subsets. Co-occurrence clustering excluded repertoires with fewer than 30,000 or more than 120,000 public chains, plus five with anomalous nucleotide sharing. TCRdb limited this immuneACCESS table to in-frame rearrangements with V and J called. A share of clones is missing; checked studies link under half to unresolved V genes, and the rest is unexplained. The V and J calls and clone size were taken over from that table, and D and trimming were inferred from the DNA. Within this sample are fewer than 250,000 clones, with more than 60% of them counted one time only. Roughly a sixth of the sample belongs to the ten largest clones.

Turning to this clone: It lacks a known antigen. Per-base quality was not reported, and no clone a single base away is much larger than it.

The cohort was made up of 666 healthy bone marrow donors. At the time of sampling, all cohort members were nominally healthy, though unrecorded immune exposures were likely present. The donor tested CMV seronegative and was one of the 352 seronegative cohort members. A peripheral blood sample was provided by each donor, and peripheral blood mononuclear cells were used for TCR beta sequencing. Genomic DNA was extracted from the blood cell samples with the Qiagen DNeasy Blood Extraction Kit. This receptor was taken from a man aged 40-55 years in good health and CMV-seronegative. Specimen: PBMCs. This sequence uses TRBV28 and TRBJ2-1; the central 10 bases match TRBD2. Here the CDR3 is given as CASSSATLAGVYNEQFF. Read as DNA, the sequence is TGTGCCAGCAGTAGCGCCACCCTAGCGGGAGTCTACAATGAGCAGTTCTTC.